This TCR beta chain stems from a study of T cell responses to AZD1222 COVID-19 vaccine. The data were produced by immunoSEQ multiplex PCR, yet TCRdb's version contains in-frame clones alone and is incomplete. Of about 150,000 clones in the sample, 80% to 95% were seen once. Germline V gene sequence: CDR1 SEHNR, CDR2 FQNEAQ (reference sequence). V was shortened by 3 bases and J by 7 bases, with 10 bases between the two germline ends. The CDR3 has 13 residues. Second doses were pooled across both intervals (about 4 or about 12 weeks). The chain couples TRBV7-9 to TRBJ2-1; maybe TRBD2 (6 bases). This specimen consisted of peripheral blood, obtained 28 days after the second AZD1222 dose. The sequence was obtained from an adult who received the AZD1222 COVID-19 vaccine. CDR3 sequence: CASSLGLSNEQFF. The CDR3, as DNA: TGTGCCAGCAGCTTGGGACTTTCTAATGAGCAGTTCTTC.